This T cell receptor beta chain was found in a study of technical replicates of blood from a few donors. V lost 3 bases to trimming and J lost 3 bases, with 15 bases between them. CDR1 and CDR2 from the germline V gene are SGHAT and FQNNGV. The CDR3 length is 15 residues. The method was immunoSEQ multiplex PCR; TCRdb's version includes in-frame clones alone and lacks a portion of them. The sample lists approximately 80,000 clones, about 91% occurring once. The clonotype originates from a human donor in good health. The sequenced sample was T cells isolated from PBMCs. This chain connects TRBV11-2 to TRBJ2-7, with a possible D match to TRBD1 (5 bases). CDR3 in amino acids: CASSFGQGALYEQYF. The CDR3, as DNA: TGTGCCAGCAGCTTCGGACAAGGGGCCCTCTACGAGCAGTACTTC.